This T cell receptor beta chain emerged from a study of cytomegalovirus exposure and HLA in healthy donors. General study findings and limits: Judged likely to be a sequencing artifact was a cluster of highly shared sequence variants. The presence/absence work took it that sequencing depth was about the same across donors.

To note about this clone: Its antigen is unknown.

The PCR was carried out with 60 Vbeta primers and 13 Jbeta primers. Profiling relied on immunoSEQ multiplex PCR, and the TCRdb table lists in-frame clones only, not all of them. The top ten hold around 3% of the sample, which has about 99,000 clones, roughly 83% seen once. The sequence was obtained from a male donor in good health and CMV-seropositive. The specimen sequenced was PBMCs.

The CDR3 protein is CASSPREEPSVGYTF. The DNA for the CDR3 is TGTGCCAGCAGCCCCCGGGAGGAGCCCAGTGTAGGCTACACCTTC. The chain employs TRBV9 and TRBJ1-2; no firm D call. Germline V lookup: CDR1 SGDLS, CDR2 YYNGEE. The ends were cut back, 4 bases at V and 8 bases at J, with 21 bases in the middle. The CDR3 extends over 15 amino acids.